This TCR beta chain was profiled in a study of blood T cell repertoires in COVID-19. At the level of the study: Samples taken during acute and convalescent COVID-19 were collected in the United States, Italy and Spain. PBMCs, B-cell-depleted T cells, or T cells provided the cDNA or gDNA that made up the material.

Profiled with immunoSEQ multiplex PCR; TCRdb holds only in-frame clones, not every one. In the table there are about 330,000 clones, 65% to 85% of which are singletons. V shed 8 bases and J 0 bases; nucleotides not matched to a gene: 2. The CDR3 is 14 residues long. In germline, CDR1 is LNHDA, CDR2 SQIVND (reference sequence). This sequence joins TRBV19 and TRBJ2-2, with 8 bases identical to TRBD1. Sequenced: peripheral blood. This clonotype was obtained from a woman in her 50s with acute or convalescent COVID-19. CDR3 nucleotide sequence: TGTGCCAGTGCAGGGGGCCCGAACACCGGGGAGCTGTTTTTT. The encoded protein is CASAGGPNTGELFF.